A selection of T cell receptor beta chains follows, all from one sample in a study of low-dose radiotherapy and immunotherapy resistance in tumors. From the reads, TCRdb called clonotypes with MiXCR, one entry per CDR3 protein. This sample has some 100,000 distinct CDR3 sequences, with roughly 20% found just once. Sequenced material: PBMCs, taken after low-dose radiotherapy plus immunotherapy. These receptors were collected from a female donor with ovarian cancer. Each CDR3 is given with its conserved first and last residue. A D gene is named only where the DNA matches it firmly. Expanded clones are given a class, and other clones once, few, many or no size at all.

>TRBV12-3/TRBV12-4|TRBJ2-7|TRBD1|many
TGTGCCAGCAGTCCTGGACAGGGCGGCGAGCAGTACTTC
CASSPGQGGEQYF
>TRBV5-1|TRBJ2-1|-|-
TGCGCCAGCAGCACAAAATCTCTAGGGCAGGGTACCCGTGAGCAGTTCTTC
CASSTKSLGQGTREQFF
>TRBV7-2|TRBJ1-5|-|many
TGTGCCAGCAGCGCGGGTGCGGGGGACAATCAGCCCCAGCATTTT
CASSAGAGDNQPQHF
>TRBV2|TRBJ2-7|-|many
TGTGCCAGCAGTGAACTGAACTACGAGCAGTACTTC
CASSELNYEQYF
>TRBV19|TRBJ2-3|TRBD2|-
TGTGCCAGTAGTCGCCTAACTAGCGGGAGGGCCACAGATACGCAGTATTTT
CASSRLTSGRATDTQYF
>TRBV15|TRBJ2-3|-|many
TGTGCCACCAGCAGAGATCCAGATACGCAGTATTTT
CATSRDPDTQYF
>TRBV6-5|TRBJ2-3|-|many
TGTGCCAGCGGTCCAGGCACAGATACGCAGTATTTT
CASGPGTDTQYF
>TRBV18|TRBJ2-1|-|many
TGTGCCAGCTCATTCCTCCCCGGGATGGACAATGAGCAGTTCTTC
CASSFLPGMDNEQFF
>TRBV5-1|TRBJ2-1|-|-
TGCGCCAGCAGCGGCTCGACAGGAATATCCTACAATGAGCAGTTCTTC
CASSGSTGISYNEQFF
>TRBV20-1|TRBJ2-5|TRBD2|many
TGCAGTGCTAGAGAACCGGGACTAGCGGGATTTACCCAGTACTTC
CSAREPGLAGFTQYF
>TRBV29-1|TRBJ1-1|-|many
TGCAGCGTAGCCGTCAGTGCTGAAGCTTTCTTT
CSVAVSAEAFF
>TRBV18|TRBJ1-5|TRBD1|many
TGTGCCAGCTCACCAATTGGGCAGGGGGGCAATCAGCCCCAGCATTTT
CASSPIGQGGNQPQHF
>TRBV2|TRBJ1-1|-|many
TGTGCCAGCACCGGGACGGTGATTATGAACACTGAAGCTTTCTTT
CASTGTVIMNTEAFF
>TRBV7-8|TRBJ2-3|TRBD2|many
TGTGCCAGCAGCTTATGGACTAGCCCCACAGATACGCAGTATTTT
CASSLWTSPTDTQYF
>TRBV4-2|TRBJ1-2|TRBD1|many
TGTGCCAGCAGCCTTGGGGGACAGGGGGCTGTAGGCTACACCTTC
CASSLGGQGAVGYTF
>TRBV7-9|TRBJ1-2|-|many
TGTGCCAGCAGCCCCAACAGGGACTATGGCTACACCTTC
CASSPNRDYGYTF
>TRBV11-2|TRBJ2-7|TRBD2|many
TGTGCCAGCAGCTTAGGTCGTGCGGGAGATCACGAGCAGTACTTC
CASSLGRAGDHEQYF
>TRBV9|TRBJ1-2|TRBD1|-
TGTGCCAGCAGCGTAGGAGGGGACAGTAGCTATGGCTACACCTTC
CASSVGGDSSYGYTF
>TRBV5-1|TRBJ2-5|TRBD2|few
TGCGCCAGCAGCTTGGGATCTAGCGGGATTGCAGAGACCCAGTACTTC
CASSLGSSGIAETQYF
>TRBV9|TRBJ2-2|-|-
-
CASSVVPGSSGQSGELFFF
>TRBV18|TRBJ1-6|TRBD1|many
TGTGCCAGCTCACCAGGACAGGCTAATTCACCCCTCCACTTT
CASSPGQANSPLHF
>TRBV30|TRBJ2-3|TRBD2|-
TGTGCCTGGAGTGTACCTAGCGGGGGTTACACAGATACGCAGTATTTT
CAWSVPSGGYTDTQYF
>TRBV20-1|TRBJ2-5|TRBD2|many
TGCAGTGCGGGACTAGCGCACTTC
CSAGLAHF
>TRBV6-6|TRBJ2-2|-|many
TGTGCCAGCAGTTACTCTCCCCTACAGTCGGGCGGGGAGCTGTTTTTT
CASSYSPLQSGGELFF
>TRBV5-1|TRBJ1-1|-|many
TGCGCCAGCAGCTGGGGAGCACAATGGAACACTGAAGCTTTCTTT
CASSWGAQWNTEAFF
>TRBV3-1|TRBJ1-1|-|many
TGTGCCAGCAGCCACGGGGGCACGAACACTGAAGCTTTCTTT
CASSHGGTNTEAFF